The TCR beta chain described here comes from a study of blood T cell repertoires in COVID-19. Study-level background: From T cells, B-cell-depleted T cells, or PBMCs came the material, which was cDNA or gDNA.

Germline V lookup: CDR1 SGHTA, CDR2 FQGNSA. This CDR3 contains 14 residues. Trimming cost V 3 bases and J 3 bases, with 11 bases left between them. Original processing methods: From reference gene primer amplification, estimates of nucleated cell counts were derived. Using immunoSEQ multiplex PCR, the repertoire was profiled, and TCRdb retains in-frame clones only, with some absent. The DNA was the basis for D and trimming; V, J and clone size are from that table. The sample has approximately 320,000 clones, roughly 85% seen once. Sequences were obtained from peripheral blood. The sequence derives from a human donor in a cohort sampled during active COVID-19. The V and J genes are TRBV7-2 and TRBJ1-1; TRBD1 might be the D (6 bases). The CDR3 spells CASSFFAGDTEAFF. The CDR3 DNA follows: TGTGCCAGCAGCTTTTTTGCAGGGGACACTGAAGCTTTCTTT.